This T cell receptor beta chain was observed in a study of CD8 T cells in ankylosing spondylitis. V shed 4 bases and J shed 2 bases, with 11 bases lying between them. The CDR3 is 14 residues long. Study-level findings and limits: Ankylosing spondylitis blood appeared to be characterized by a TCR beta motif of eight or nine highly homologous variants. There were earlier reports of some motif variants in reactive arthritis synovial fluid and blood.

This clonotype came up many times. Its specificity is not known. TCRdb passed the 5' RACE reads through MiXCR, listing each CDR3 protein once. The sample yields about 240,000 distinct CDR3 sequences, around 7.8% seen once. This clonotype was obtained from a male donor with ankylosing spondylitis or in good health (not recorded which). The chain employs TRBV12-3 or TRBV12-4 and TRBJ1-1, with no clear D. Sequenced sample: blood, either unsorted or a sorted T cell fraction (not recorded which). CDR3 sequence: CASSSQQINTEAFF. CDR3 nucleotide sequence: TGTGCCAGCAGTTCCCAACAAATCAACACTGAAGCTTTCTTT.